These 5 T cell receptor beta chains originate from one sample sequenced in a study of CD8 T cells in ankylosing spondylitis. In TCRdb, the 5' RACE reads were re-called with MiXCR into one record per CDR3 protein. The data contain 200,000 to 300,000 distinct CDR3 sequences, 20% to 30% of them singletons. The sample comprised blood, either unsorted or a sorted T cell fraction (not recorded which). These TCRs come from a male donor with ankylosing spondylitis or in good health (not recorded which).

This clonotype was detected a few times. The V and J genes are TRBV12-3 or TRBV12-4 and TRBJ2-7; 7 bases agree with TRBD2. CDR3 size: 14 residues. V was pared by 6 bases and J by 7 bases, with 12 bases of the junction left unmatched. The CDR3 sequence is CASSPRPGGREQYF. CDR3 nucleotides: TGTGCCAGCAGCCCCCGACCGGGAGGACGAGAGCAGTACTTC.

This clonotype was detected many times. CDR3 nucleotides: TGCAGTGCTAGAGATACTGGGGGCCGTTATGAGCAGTTCTTC. Protein product: CSARDTGGRYEQFF. V gene TRBV20-1 combines with J gene TRBJ2-1; perhaps TRBD1 as D (6 bases). V lost 0 bases to trimming and J lost 8 bases, with 14 bases between them. There are 14 residues in the CDR3. Germline lookup yields CDR1 DFQATT and CDR2 SNEGSKA (reference sequence).

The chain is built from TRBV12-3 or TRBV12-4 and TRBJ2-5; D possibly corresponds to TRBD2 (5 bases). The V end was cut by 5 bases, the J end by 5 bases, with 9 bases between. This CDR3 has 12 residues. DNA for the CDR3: TGTGCCAGCAGTACTAGTGGCGAGACCCAGTACTTC. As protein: CASSTSGETQYF.

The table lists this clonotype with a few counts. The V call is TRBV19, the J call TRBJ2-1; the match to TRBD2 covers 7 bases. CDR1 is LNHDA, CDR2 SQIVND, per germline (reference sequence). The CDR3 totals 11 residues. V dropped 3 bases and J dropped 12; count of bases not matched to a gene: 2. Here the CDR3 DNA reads TGTGCCAGTAGTATGGGAGGGCCGCAGTTCTTC. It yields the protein CASSMGGPQFF.

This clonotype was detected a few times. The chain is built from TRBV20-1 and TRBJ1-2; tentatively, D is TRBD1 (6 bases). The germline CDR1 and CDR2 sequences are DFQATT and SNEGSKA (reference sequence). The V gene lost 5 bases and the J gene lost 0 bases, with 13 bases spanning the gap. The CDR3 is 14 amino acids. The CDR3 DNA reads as TGCAGTGCTCATGGACAGCAAGCTAACTATGGCTACACCTTC. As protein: CSAHGQQANYGYTF.